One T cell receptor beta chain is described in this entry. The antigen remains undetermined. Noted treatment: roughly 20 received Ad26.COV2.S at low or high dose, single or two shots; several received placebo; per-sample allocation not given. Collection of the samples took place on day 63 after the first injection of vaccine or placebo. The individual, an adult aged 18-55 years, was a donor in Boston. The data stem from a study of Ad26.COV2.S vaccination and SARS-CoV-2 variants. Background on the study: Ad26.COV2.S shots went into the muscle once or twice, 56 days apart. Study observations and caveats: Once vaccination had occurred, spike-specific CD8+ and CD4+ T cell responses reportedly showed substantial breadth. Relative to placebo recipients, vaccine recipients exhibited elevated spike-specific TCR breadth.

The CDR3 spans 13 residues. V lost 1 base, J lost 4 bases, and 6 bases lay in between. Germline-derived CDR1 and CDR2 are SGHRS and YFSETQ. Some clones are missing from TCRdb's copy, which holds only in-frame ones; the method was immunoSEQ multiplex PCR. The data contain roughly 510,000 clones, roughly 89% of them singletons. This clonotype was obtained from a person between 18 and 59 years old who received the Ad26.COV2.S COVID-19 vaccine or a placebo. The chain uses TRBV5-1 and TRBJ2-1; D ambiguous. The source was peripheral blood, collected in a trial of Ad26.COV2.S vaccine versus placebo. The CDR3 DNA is TGCGCCAGCAGCTTGATAGAGTACAATGAGCAGTTCTTC. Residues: CASSLIEYNEQFF. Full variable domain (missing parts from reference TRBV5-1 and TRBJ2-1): KAGVTQTPRYLIKTRGQQVTLSCSPISGHRSVSWYQQTPGQGLQFLFEYFSETQRNKGNFPGRFSGRQFSNSRSEMNVSTLELGDSALYLCASSLIEYNEQFFGPGTRLTVL.